Listed here are 30 T cell receptor beta chains from one sample, sequenced in a study of blood T cell repertoires in COVID-19. Data came from immunoSEQ multiplex PCR; TCRdb stores just in-frame clones and leaves some out. The profile shows 95,000 to 150,000 clones, around 83% of them singletons. The sample comprised PBMCs or T cells enriched from blood (not recorded which). These TCRs come from a woman aged 30 to 39 who had recovered from COVID-19.

This chain links TRBV5-1 with TRBJ1-2; D not certain. The CDR3 covers 12 residues. V was cut by 4 bases and J by 5 bases, with 9 bases left in between. Germline CDR1 is SGHRS and CDR2 is YFSETQ. The CDR3 here is CASSSGQYGYTF. The DNA of the CDR3 is TGCGCCAGCAGCAGCGGTCAATATGGCTACACCTTC.

This clone was seen a single time. The chain employs TRBV7-2 and TRBJ2-1; the match to TRBD2 covers 15 bases. The CDR3 loop spans 16 amino acids. V trimming: 3 bases; J trimming: 10 bases; junction bases outside the gene matches: 7. The germline V gene has CDR1 SGHTA and CDR2 FQGNSA. This CDR3 is CASSFMGTSGRREQFF. Here the CDR3 DNA reads TGTGCCAGCAGCTTCATGGGGACTAGCGGGAGGAGGGAGCAGTTCTTC.

The chain uses TRBV30 and TRBJ2-7, with 9 bases identical to TRBD1. V was clipped by 2 bases and J by 3 bases; unmatched bases: 5. Germline CDR1 is GTSNPN and CDR2 is SVGIG (reference sequence). This CDR3 is built from 14 residues. DNA of the CDR3: TGTGCCTGGAGTAAGTCGACAGGGGGCTACGAGCAGTACTTC. Translation gives CAWSKSTGGYEQYF.

The V and J genes are TRBV19 and TRBJ2-2; D is unclear. This CDR3 has 12 residues. Germline V CDR1 and CDR2: LNHDA, SQIVND (reference sequence). Trimming shortened V by 7 bases and J by 2 bases, and 5 bases separated the two germline ends. The CDR3 protein is CASTYNTGELFF. CDR3 DNA: TGTGCCAGTACTTATAACACCGGGGAGCTGTTTTTT.

The chain combines TRBV5-1 with TRBJ2-3; 10 positions match TRBD2. The V gene end was trimmed by 1 base and the J gene end by 7 bases; junction bases not matched to a gene: 6. Germline assignment: CDR1 SGHRS and CDR2 YFSETQ. The CDR3 runs 15 residues. The CDR3 bases are TGCGCCAGCAGCTTGACAGCGGGAGGGCCACATACGCAGTATTTT. Protein sequence: CASSLTAGGPHTQYF.

The V call is TRBV13, the J call TRBJ1-3; D call uncertain. This CDR3 has 14 residues. Trimming took off 5 bases at V and 2 bases at J, with 10 bases between the two ends. Germline lookup yields CDR1 PRHDT and CDR2 FYEKMQ (reference sequence). In DNA, the CDR3 is TGTGCCAGCAGCCGCGGGATTCCTGGAAACACCATATATTTT. Its protein product is CASSRGIPGNTIYF. Variable domain in full (rest from reference TRBV13 and TRBJ1-3): AAGVIQSPRHLIKEKRETATLKCYPIPRHDTVYWYQQGPGQDPQFLISFYEKMQSDKGSIPDRFSAQQFSDYHSELNMSSLELGDSALYFCASSRGIPGNTIYFGEGSWLTVV.

V is TRBV9 and J is TRBJ2-1; TRBD2 matches at 7 bases. Germline V gene lookup returns CDR1 SGDLS and CDR2 YYNGEE. V was clipped by 0 bases and J by 2 bases; unmatched bases: 2. This CDR3 is 15 amino acids long. The CDR3 nucleotides read TGTGCCAGCAGCGTAGGGCTAGCGGCCTACAATGAGCAGTTCTTC. Its protein product is CASSVGLAAYNEQFF.

The chain joins TRBV11-2 to TRBJ2-3, with a possible D match to TRBD1 (7 bases). CDR1 and CDR2 from the germline V gene are SGHAT and FQNNGV. Between the trimmed V and J ends, which lost 1 base and 2 bases, there was a span of 10 bases. This CDR3 contains 15 residues. The CDR3 is CASSLAGGYTDTQYF. The CDR3 DNA follows: TGTGCCAGCAGCTTAGCAGGGGGGTACACAGATACGCAGTATTTT.

The chain uses TRBV4-1 and TRBJ1-4, with D perhaps matching TRBD1 (5 bases). The CDR3 has 14 amino acids. V was cut by 4 bases and J by 8 bases, with 14 bases left in between. CDR1 is MGHRA, CDR2 YSYEKL, per germline. This chain's CDR3 is CASSPRQRSEKLFF. The CDR3 DNA sequence: TGCGCCAGCAGCCCTAGACAGAGGTCGGAAAAACTGTTTTTT.

This chain uses TRBV28 with TRBJ1-2, with a possible D match to TRBD1 (5 bases). Germline values: CDR1 MDHEN, CDR2 SYDVKM. Trimming cost V 2 bases and J 7 bases, with 11 bases left between them. This CDR3 has 13 residues. The CDR3 reads CASSLRRTLGYTF. The DNA for the CDR3 is TGTGCCAGCAGTTTACGGCGGACACTTGGCTACACCTTC.

This clone was counted only a few times. J is TRBJ2-7 and V is TRBV18; D not resolved. Per germline, CDR1 KGHSH and CDR2 LQKENI. The CDR3 extends over 14 amino acids. V gave up 2 bases and J gave up 5 bases, with 13 bases separating them. The CDR3 nucleotides read TGTGCCAGCTCACCAAGGCTACTTGGAGACGAGCAGTACTTC. Amino acid sequence: CASSPRLLGDEQYF.

The chain combines TRBV3-1 (or the pseudogene TRBV3-2) with TRBJ2-4; TRBD1 is a possible D gene (5 bases). Germline-derived CDR1 and CDR2 are LGHDT and YNNKEL (reference sequence). The CDR3 length is 15 residues. Trimming took off 3 bases at V and 8 bases at J, with 17 bases between the two ends. The CDR3 DNA follows: TGTGCCAGCAGCCAGGCACCCCCCAGGGATCACATTCAGTACTTC. Amino acid sequence: CASSQAPPRDHIQYF.

The table lists this clone with many counts. The rearrangement uses TRBV7-3 and TRBJ1-1, with D maybe TRBD1 (5 bases). The CDR3 consists of 16 residues. The germline V and J ends were trimmed by 0 bases and 5 bases, with 16 bases remaining between them. Germline V CDR1 and CDR2: SGHTA, FQGTGA. CDR3 protein: CASSLTGGKGLTEAFF. In DNA form, the CDR3 reads TGTGCCAGCAGCTTAACGGGGGGGAAAGGTCTAACTGAAGCTTTCTTT.

The CDR3 nucleotides are TGCGCCAGCAGCTTGGATAGCGGGAGGGGCGAGCAGTACTTC. Its translation is CASSLDSGRGEQYF. The rearrangement uses TRBV5-1 and TRBJ2-7, with 11 bases aligning to TRBD2. The length of the CDR3 is 14 residues. Trimming cost V 0 bases and J 6 bases; bases outside gene matches: 2. The germline V gene has CDR1 SGHRS and CDR2 YFSETQ.

In its sample, this clone was seen once. J is TRBJ2-3 and V is TRBV3-1 (or the pseudogene TRBV3-2); TRBD2 matches 7 bases. The CDR3 loop spans 15 amino acids. The V gene's germline CDR1 is LGHDT and CDR2 YNNKEL (reference sequence). The J segment lost 3 bases and the V segment lost 3 bases, leaving 6 bases of the junction unmatched. Here the CDR3 DNA reads TGTGCCAGCAGCCACACGCTAGCGGTAACAGATACGCAGTATTTT. The encoded protein is CASSHTLAVTDTQYF.

This rearrangement joins TRBV9 to TRBJ2-5; D is unclear. V lost 2 bases and J lost 2, with 7 bases in between. Germline values: CDR1 SGDLS, CDR2 YYNGEE. This CDR3 comprises 13 residues. Here the CDR3 reads CASSVRYQETQYF. The CDR3 nucleotides are TGTGCCAGCAGCGTGAGGTATCAAGAGACCCAGTACTTC.

V is TRBV11-3 and J is TRBJ2-3, with 7 bases matching TRBD2. Germline lookup yields CDR1 SGHNT and CDR2 YENEEA. This CDR3 spans 15 amino acids. The junction had 5 bases not matched to a gene; V was cut back by 1 base and J by 4 bases. CDR3 sequence: CASSLGGGNADTQYF. CDR3 nucleotide sequence: TGTGCCAGCAGCTTAGGGGGGGGGAACGCAGATACGCAGTATTTT.

In this sample, this clone turned up a few times. The chain carries TRBV28 and TRBJ1-5; D perhaps matches TRBD1 (6 bases). Per germline, CDR1 MDHEN and CDR2 SYDVKM. The V gene lost 3 bases and the J gene lost 2 bases, with 11 bases spanning the gap. CDR3 length: 15 residues. This CDR3 is CASSLGGPGNQPQHF. CDR3 nucleotides: TGTGCCAGCAGTTTGGGGGGGCCAGGCAATCAGCCCCAGCATTTT. Complete variable domain (other parts from reference TRBV28 and TRBJ1-5): DVKVTQSSRYLVKRTGEKVFLECVQDMDHENMFWYRQDPGLGLRLIYFSYDVKMKEKGDIPEGYSVSREKKERFSLILESASTNQTSMYLCASSLGGPGNQPQHFGDGTRLSIL.

The rearrangement uses TRBV19 and TRBJ1-3; 12 bases fit TRBD1. J gave up 0 bases and V 5 bases, and 8 bases lay outside the gene matches. Germline V gives CDR1 LNHDA, CDR2 SQIVND (reference sequence). The CDR3 covers 18 residues. CDR3 DNA: TGTGCCAGTAGTGACCGGGACAGGGGGCGCTCCTCTGGAAACACCATATATTTT. Protein: CASSDRDRGRSSGNTIYF.

In DNA, the CDR3 is TGTGCCAGCTCACCAGTCCCCCGGGACTCCTACGAGCAGTACTTC. Translating it yields CASSPVPRDSYEQYF. The V call is TRBV18, the J call TRBJ2-7; D perhaps matches TRBD2 (5 bases). The CDR3 extends over 15 amino acids. Per germline, CDR1 KGHSH and CDR2 LQKENI. V dropped 2 bases and J dropped 0 bases, with 11 bases sitting between them.

The rearrangement links TRBV3-1 (or the pseudogene TRBV3-2) to TRBJ1-4; a possible D gene is TRBD1 (5 bases). V gave up 5 bases and J gave up 5 bases, with 12 bases separating them. The germline gives CDR1 LGHDT, CDR2 YNNKEL (reference sequence). CDR3 size: 14 residues. The CDR3 DNA is TGTGCCAGCAGCGCCCGGGGGGAGAATGAAAAACTGTTTTTT. This translates into CASSARGENEKLFF.

The chain couples TRBV4-1 to TRBJ2-6; D remains ambiguous. Deletions cut 1 base from V and 1 base from J, with 11 bases between. The CDR3 consists of 17 residues. Per the germline V gene, CDR1 is MGHRA and CDR2 is YSYEKL. The DNA of the CDR3 is TGCGCCAGCAGCCAAGGAAAGGCGAGGTCTGGGGCCAACGTCCTGACTTTC. Translated, it gives CASSQGKARSGANVLTF.

A few counts support this clone. V usage is TRBV10-3 and J usage is TRBJ2-7; 7 bases agree with TRBD1. The V gene end was trimmed by 6 bases and the J gene end by 3 bases; junction bases not matched to a gene: 8. The germline V gene encodes CDR1 ENHRY and CDR2 SYGVKD. This CDR3 is 14 amino acids long. The CDR3 DNA reads TGTGCCATCAGGGGCCGGGACAGCCGCTACGAGCAGTACTTC. Its protein product is CAIRGRDSRYEQYF.

This chain uses TRBV27 with TRBJ1-6; no firm D call. Germline CDR1 and CDR2: MNHEY and SMNVEV (reference sequence). The ends were cut back, 3 bases at V and 10 bases at J, with 13 bases in the middle. The CDR3 length is 14 residues. CDR3 amino acids: CASSFPGIGSPLHF. CDR3 bases: TGTGCCAGCAGTTTTCCGGGAATAGGCTCACCCCTCCACTTT.

The chain is built from TRBV4-3 and TRBJ2-7; TRBD2 agrees at 11 bases. Germline CDR1 is LGHNA and CDR2 is YSLEER. V shed 1 base and J 0 bases; nucleotides not matched to a gene: 5. The CDR3 has 17 residues. For the CDR3, the DNA is TGCGCCAGCAGCCAAGGACTAGCGGGATCGACCTCCTACGAGCAGTACTTC. This codes for CASSQGLAGSTSYEQYF.

The J gene is TRBJ2-3, the V gene TRBV7-6, with a possible D match to TRBD2 (5 bases). CDR1 SGHVS and CDR2 FNYEAQ come from the germline V gene. This CDR3 region has 14 residues. V was clipped by 1 base and J by 5 bases, with 10 bases between them. The CDR3 spells CASSLGGLEDTQYF. The CDR3 DNA reads as TGTGCCAGCAGCTTAGGCGGGCTTGAAGATACGCAGTATTTT.

Only a few counts were recorded for this clone. The chain uses TRBV6-5 and TRBJ1-1; no definite D call. The germline V gene encodes CDR1 MNHEY and CDR2 SVGAGI. The CDR3 sequence is 15 residues long. V was cut by 6 bases and J by 5 bases, with 19 bases left in between. CDR3 coding DNA: TGTGCCAGCAGACGATCGGGATCCGGAGGGACTGAAGCTTTCTTT. As protein: CASRRSGSGGTEAFF.

This chain links TRBV6-5 with TRBJ2-7; weak D call: TRBD2 (5 bases). Trimming pared 4 bases from V and 1 base from J, leaving 8 bases between. Germline lookup yields CDR1 MNHEY and CDR2 SVGAGI. The CDR3 runs 13 residues. The CDR3 DNA reads as TGTGCCAGCAGTTCCACGGGATCCTACGAGCAGTACTTC. Its translation is CASSSTGSYEQYF.

The CDR3 region has the DNA TGTGCCAGCAGCTTCGGACTAGCCCGTCCCCAGTACTTC. It is translated as CASSFGLARPQYF. The J gene is TRBJ2-5, the V gene TRBV5-4, with 8 bases aligning to TRBD2. CDR3 length equals 13 residues. CDR1 SGHNT and CDR2 YYREEE come from the germline V gene (reference sequence). V lost 2 bases to trimming and J lost 9 bases; unmatched junction nucleotides: 6.

The chain links TRBV5-6 to TRBJ2-5, with 7 bases matching TRBD2. CDR1 SGHDT and CDR2 YYEEEE come from the germline V gene. V was clipped by 1 base and J by 1 base; unmatched bases: 7. There are 16 residues in the CDR3. The CDR3, as DNA: TGTGCCAGCAGCTTGAAGAGCGGGGTCTTCCAAGAGACCCAGTACTTC. Translating it yields CASSLKSGVFQETQYF. Full variable domain (outside the CDR3, taken from reference TRBV5-6 and TRBJ2-5): DAGVTQSPTHLIKTRGQQVTLRCSPKSGHDTVSWYQQALGQGPQFIFQYYEEEERQRGNFPDRFSGHQFPNYSSELNVNALLLGDSALYLCASSLKSGVFQETQYFGPGTRLLVL.